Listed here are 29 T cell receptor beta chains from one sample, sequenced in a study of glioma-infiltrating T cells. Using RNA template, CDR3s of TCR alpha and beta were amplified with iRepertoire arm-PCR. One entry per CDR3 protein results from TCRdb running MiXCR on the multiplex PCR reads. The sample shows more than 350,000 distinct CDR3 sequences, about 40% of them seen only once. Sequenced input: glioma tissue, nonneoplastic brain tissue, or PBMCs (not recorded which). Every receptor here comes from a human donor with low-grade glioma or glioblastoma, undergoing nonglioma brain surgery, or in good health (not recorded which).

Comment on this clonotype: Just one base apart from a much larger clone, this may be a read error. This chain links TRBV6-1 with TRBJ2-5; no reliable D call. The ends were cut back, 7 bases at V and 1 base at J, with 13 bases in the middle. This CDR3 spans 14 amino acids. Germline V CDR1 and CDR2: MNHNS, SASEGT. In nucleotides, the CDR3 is TGTGCCAGCACCAATCTAGAGGTCCAAGAGACCCAGTACTTC. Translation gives CASTNLEVQETQYF.

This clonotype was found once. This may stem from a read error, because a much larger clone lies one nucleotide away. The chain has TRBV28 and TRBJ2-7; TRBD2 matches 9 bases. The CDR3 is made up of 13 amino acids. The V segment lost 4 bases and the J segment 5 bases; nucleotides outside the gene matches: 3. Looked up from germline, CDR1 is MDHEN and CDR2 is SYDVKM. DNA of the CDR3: TGTGCCAGCAGTTCCCTAGCGGGAAACGAGCAGTACTTC. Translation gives CASSSLAGNEQYF.

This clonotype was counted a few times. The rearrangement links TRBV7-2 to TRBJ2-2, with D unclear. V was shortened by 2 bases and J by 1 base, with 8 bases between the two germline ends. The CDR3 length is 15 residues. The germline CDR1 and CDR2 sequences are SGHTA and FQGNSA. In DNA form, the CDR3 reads TGTGCCAGCAGCTTATGGCTAGGGAACACCGGGGAGCTGTTTTTT. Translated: CASSLWLGNTGELFF.

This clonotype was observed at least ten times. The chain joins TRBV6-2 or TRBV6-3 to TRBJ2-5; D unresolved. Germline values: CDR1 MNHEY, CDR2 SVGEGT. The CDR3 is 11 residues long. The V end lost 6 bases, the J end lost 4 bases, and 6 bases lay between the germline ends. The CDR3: CASRSGETQYF. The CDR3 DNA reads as TGTGCCAGCAGATCCGGAGAGACCCAGTACTTC.

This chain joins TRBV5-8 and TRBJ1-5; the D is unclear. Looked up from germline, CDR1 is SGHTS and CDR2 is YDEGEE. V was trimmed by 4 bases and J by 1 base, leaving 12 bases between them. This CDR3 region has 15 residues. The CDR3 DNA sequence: TGTGCCAGCAGCCCCCTTCGACGAAGCAATCAGCCCCAGCATTTT. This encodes CASSPLRRSNQPQHF. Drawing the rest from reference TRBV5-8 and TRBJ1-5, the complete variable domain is EAGVTQSPTHLIKTRGQQATLRCSPISGHTSVYWYQQALGLGLQFLLWYDEGEERNRGNFPPRFSGRQFPNYSSELNVNALELEDSALYLCASSPLRRSNQPQHFGDGTRLSIL.

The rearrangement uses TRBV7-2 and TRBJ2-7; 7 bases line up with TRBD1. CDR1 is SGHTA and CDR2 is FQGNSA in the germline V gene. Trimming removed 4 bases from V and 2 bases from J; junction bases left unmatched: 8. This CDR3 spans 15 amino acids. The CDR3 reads CASSSREGAPYEQYF. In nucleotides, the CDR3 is TGTGCCAGCAGCTCCCGCGAGGGGGCCCCCTACGAGCAGTACTTC.

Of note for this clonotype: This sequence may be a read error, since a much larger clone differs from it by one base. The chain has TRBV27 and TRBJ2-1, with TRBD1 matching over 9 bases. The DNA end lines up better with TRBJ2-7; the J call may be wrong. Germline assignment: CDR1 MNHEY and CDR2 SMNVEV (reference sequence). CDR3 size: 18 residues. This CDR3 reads CASSTFTTGTGNLHEQYF. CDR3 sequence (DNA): TGTGCCAGCAGCACCTTCACAACCGGGACAGGGAATCTCCACGAGCAGTACTTC.

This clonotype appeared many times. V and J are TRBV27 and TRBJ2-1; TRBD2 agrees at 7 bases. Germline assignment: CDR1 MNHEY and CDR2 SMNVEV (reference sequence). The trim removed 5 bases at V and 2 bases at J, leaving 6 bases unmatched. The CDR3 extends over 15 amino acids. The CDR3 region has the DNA TGTGCCAGCAGTCGTCAGCGGGGCACCTACAATGAGCAGTTCTTC. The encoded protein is CASSRQRGTYNEQFF.

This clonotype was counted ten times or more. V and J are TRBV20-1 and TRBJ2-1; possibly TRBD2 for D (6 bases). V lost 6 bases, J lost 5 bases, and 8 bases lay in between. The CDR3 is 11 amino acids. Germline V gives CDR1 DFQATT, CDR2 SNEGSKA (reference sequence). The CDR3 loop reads CSAGTDNEQFF. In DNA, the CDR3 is TGCAGTGCAGGGACTGACAATGAGCAGTTCTTC.

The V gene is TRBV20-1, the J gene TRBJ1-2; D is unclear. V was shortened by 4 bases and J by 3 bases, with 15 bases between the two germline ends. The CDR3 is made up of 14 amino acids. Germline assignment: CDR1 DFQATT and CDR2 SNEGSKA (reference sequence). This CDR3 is CSATPTVRYYGYTF. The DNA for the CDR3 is TGCAGTGCTACCCCCACAGTCCGCTACTATGGCTACACCTTC.

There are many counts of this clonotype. CDR3 residues: CSAGGYSYEQYF. CDR3 sequence (DNA): TGCAGCGCAGGGGGCTACTCCTACGAGCAGTACTTC. The J gene is TRBJ2-7, the V gene TRBV29-1; 8 positions match TRBD1. Trimming removed 7 bases from V and 0 bases from J; junction bases left unmatched: 2. This CDR3 spans 12 amino acids. Germline CDR1 is SQVTM and CDR2 is ANQGSEA.

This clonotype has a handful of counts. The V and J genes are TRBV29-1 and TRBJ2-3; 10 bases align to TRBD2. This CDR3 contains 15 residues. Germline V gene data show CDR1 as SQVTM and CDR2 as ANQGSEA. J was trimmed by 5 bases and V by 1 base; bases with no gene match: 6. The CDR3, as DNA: TGCAGCGTTGAAGCCACTAGCGGGAAGGTAGATACGCAGTATTTT. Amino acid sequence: CSVEATSGKVDTQYF.

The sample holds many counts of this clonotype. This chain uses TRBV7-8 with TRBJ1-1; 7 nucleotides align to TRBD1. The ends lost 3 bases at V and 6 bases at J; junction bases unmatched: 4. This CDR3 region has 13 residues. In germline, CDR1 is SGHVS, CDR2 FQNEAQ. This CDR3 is CASSFRTGAEAFF. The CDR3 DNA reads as TGTGCCAGCAGCTTTCGGACAGGAGCTGAAGCTTTCTTT.

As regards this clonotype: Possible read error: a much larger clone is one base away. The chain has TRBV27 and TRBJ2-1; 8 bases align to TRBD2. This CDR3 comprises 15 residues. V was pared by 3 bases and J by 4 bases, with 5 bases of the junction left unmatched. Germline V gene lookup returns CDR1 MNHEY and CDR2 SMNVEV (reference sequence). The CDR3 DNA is TGTGCCAGCAGTTTTCGGCGGGGGGCTTACAATGAGCAGTTCTTC. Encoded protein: CASSFRRGAYNEQFF.

In DNA, the CDR3 is TGTGCCAGCAGCGCGGATCATAACATTCAGTACTTC. It translates to CASSADHNIQYF. V gene TRBV7-2 combines with J gene TRBJ2-4; D gene uncertain. The ends were cut back, 5 bases at V and 7 bases at J, with 9 bases in the middle. Germline CDR1 and CDR2: SGHTA and FQGNSA. There are 12 residues in the CDR3.

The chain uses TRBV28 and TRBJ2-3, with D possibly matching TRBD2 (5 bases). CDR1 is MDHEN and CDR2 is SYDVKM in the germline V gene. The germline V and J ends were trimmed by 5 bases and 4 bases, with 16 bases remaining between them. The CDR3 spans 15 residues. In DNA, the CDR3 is TGTGCCAGCAGTCTACGGAGCCATAGCGCAGATACGCAGTATTTT. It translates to CASSLRSHSADTQYF.

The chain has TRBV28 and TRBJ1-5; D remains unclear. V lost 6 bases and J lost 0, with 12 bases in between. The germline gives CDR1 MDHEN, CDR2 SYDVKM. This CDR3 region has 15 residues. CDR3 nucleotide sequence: TGTGCCAGCAGCCTCCCATTCGTTAGCAATCAGCCCCAGCATTTT. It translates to CASSLPFVSNQPQHF.

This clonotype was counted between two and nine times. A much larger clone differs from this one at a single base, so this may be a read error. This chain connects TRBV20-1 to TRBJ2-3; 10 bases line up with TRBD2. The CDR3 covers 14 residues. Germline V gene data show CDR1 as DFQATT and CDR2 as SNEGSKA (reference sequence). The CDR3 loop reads CTATAGGYPDTQYF. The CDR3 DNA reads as TGCACTGCCACAGCGGGAGGGTACCCAGATACGCAGTATTTT.

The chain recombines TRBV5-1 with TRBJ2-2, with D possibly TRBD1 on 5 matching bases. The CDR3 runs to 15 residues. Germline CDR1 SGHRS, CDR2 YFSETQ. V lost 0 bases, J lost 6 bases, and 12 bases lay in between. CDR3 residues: CASSLAAGSAGELFF. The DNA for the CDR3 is TGCGCCAGCAGCTTGGCCGCAGGGTCGGCCGGGGAGCTGTTTTTT.

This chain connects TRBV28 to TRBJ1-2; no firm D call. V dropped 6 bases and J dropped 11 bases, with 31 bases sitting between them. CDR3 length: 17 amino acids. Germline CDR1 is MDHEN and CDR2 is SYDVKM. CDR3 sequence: CASSSLRVVIGGMGYTF. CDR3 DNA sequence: TGTGCCAGCAGCTCTTTGAGGGTTGTCATAGGTGGCATGGGTTACACCTTC.

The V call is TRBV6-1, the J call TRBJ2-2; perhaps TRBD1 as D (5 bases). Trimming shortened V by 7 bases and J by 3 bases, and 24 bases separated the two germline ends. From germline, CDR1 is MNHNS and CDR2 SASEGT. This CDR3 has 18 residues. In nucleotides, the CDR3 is TGTGCCAGCACCCCGCCGAGGAGTACAGGATTAGACACCGGGGAGCTGTTTTTT. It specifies CASTPPRSTGLDTGELFF.

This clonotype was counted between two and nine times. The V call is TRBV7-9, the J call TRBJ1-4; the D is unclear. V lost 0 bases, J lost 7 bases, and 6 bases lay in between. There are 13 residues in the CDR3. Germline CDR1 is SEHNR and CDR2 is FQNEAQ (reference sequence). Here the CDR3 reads CASSLAGVEKLFF. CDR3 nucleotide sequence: TGTGCCAGCAGCTTAGCCGGGGTTGAAAAACTGTTTTTT.

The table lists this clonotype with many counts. This CDR3 is CATSSRGLVQETQYF. CDR3 DNA sequence: TGTGCCACCAGCAGTCGGGGCCTCGTCCAAGAGACCCAGTACTTC. The rearrangement links TRBV15 to TRBJ2-5, with D perhaps matching TRBD1 or TRBD2 (5 bases each). The CDR3 sequence is 15 residues long. Germline assignment: CDR1 LNHNV and CDR2 YYDKDF (reference sequence). Trimming took 3 bases from V and 1 from J, leaving 12 bases between them.

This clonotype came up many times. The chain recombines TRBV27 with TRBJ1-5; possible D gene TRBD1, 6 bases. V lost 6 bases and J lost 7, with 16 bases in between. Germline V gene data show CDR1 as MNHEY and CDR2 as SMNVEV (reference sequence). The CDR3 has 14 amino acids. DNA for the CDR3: TGTGCCAGCAGGTATACAGGGCTAGGCCAGCCCCAGCATTTT. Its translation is CASRYTGLGQPQHF.

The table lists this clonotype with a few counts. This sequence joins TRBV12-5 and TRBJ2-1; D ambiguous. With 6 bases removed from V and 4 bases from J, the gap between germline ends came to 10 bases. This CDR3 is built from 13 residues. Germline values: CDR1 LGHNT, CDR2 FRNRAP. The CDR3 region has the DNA TGTGCTAGTGGCCCAGCCGGATACAATGAGCAGTTCTTC. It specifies CASGPAGYNEQFF.

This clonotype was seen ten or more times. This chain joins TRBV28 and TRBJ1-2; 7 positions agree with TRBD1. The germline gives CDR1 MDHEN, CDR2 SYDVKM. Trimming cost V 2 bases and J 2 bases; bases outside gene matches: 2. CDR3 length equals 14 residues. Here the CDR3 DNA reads TGTGCCAGCAGTTTAGGGACAGCCAACTATGGCTACACCTTC. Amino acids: CASSLGTANYGYTF.

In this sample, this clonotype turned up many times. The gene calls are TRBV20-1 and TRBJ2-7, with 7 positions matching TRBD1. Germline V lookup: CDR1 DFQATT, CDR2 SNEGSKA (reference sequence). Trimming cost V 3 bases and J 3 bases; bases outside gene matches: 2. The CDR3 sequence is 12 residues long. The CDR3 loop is CSARPGGYEQYF. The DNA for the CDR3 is TGCAGTGCTAGGCCAGGGGGCTACGAGCAGTACTTC.

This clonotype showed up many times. The CDR3 sequence is CSAMGTDYEQYF. The DNA of the CDR3 is TGCAGTGCTATGGGGACAGACTACGAGCAGTACTTC. The chain carries TRBV20-1 and TRBJ2-7, with TRBD1 matching over 7 bases. CDR3 size: 12 residues. In germline, CDR1 is DFQATT, CDR2 SNEGSKA (reference sequence). V shed 4 bases, J shed 3 bases, and the junction held 3 bases outside the gene matches.

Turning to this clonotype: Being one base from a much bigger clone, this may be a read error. The CDR3 DNA reads TGTGCCAGCACAGGTCCTCCCGGGACAGGGAGGGCCTACGAGCAGTACTTC. It is translated as CASTGPPGTGRAYEQYF. The V call is TRBV6-1, the J call TRBJ2-7; 9 bases are a match to TRBD1. Germline V gives CDR1 MNHNS, CDR2 SASEGT. The CDR3 totals 17 residues. Trimming took 7 bases from V and 2 from J; bases not matched to a gene: 15.